This T cell receptor (beta chain) was sequenced during a study of blood T cells in healthy people across ages. Study results and limitations: Per million T cells, the diversity of TCR beta decreased roughly linearly as age advanced.

Every donor contributed 8 to 10 milliliters of peripheral blood by blood draw. Isolated per sample were at least 7 million PBMCs. Sample-barcoded 5' priming and a J-beta primer mix drove a second PCR of roughly 6 to 12 cycles. TCRdb redid the calling of the 5' RACE reads with MiXCR, one entry per CDR3 protein. This sample has about 650,000 distinct CDR3 sequences; around 50% occur once, and the top ten carry approximately 13%. Worth noting for this clonotype: Its matching antigen is unknown.

Sequencing was done on a sample of blood. This TCR was sampled from a woman over 75 in good health.

The CDR3 spells CASSMTSGSGANVLTF. CDR3 nucleotide sequence: TGTGCCAGTAGTATGACCAGTGGGTCTGGGGCCAACGTCCTGACTTTC. The chain joins TRBV19 to TRBJ2-6; D is undetermined. Germline CDR1 and CDR2: LNHDA and SQIVND (reference sequence). The V gene lost 3 bases and the J gene lost 1 base, with 10 bases spanning the gap. The CDR3 contains 16 residues.